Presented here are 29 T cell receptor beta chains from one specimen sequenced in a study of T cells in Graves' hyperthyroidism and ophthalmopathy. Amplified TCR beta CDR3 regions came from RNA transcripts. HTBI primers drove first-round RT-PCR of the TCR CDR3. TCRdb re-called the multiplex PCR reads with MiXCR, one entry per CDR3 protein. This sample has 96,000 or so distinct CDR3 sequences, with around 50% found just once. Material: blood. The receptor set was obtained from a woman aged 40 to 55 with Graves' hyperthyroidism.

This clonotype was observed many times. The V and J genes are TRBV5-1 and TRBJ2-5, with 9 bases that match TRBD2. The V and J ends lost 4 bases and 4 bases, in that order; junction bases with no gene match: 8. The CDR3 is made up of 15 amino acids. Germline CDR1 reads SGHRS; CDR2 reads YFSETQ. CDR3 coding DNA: TGCGCCAGCAGCACATTAGCGGGAGATCTAGAGACCCAGTACTTC. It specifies CASSTLAGDLETQYF.

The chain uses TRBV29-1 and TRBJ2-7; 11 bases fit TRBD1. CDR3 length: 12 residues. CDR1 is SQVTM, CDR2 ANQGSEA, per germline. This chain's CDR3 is CSYGTGGGEQYF. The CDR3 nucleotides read TGCAGTTACGGGACAGGGGGTGGCGAGCAGTACTTC.

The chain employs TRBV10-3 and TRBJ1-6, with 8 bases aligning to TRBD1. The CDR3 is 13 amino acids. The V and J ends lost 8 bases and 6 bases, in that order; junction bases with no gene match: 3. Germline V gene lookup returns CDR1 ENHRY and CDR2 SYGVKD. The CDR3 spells CAIGQGSNSPLHF. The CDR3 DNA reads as TGTGCCATCGGACAGGGTTCTAATTCACCCCTCCACTTT.

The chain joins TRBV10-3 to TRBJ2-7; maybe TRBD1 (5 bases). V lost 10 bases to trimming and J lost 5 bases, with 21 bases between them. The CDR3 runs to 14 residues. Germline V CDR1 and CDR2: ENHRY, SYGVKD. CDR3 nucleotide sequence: TGTGCCACCGACAGTTCTGAAAACAGAAACGAGCAGTACTTC. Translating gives CATDSSENRNEQYF.

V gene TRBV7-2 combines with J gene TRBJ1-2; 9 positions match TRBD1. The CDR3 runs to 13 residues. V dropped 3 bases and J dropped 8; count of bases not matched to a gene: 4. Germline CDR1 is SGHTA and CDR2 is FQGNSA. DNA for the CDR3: TGTGCCAGCAGCTTCGGGACAGGGCAAGGCTACACCTTC. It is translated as CASSFGTGQGYTF.

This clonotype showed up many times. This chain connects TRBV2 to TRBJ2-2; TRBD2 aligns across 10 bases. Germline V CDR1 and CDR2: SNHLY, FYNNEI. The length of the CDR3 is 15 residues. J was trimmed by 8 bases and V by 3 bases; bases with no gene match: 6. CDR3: CASSEPSGSEGELFF. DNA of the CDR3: TGTGCCAGCAGTGAGCCTAGCGGGAGCGAAGGGGAGCTGTTTTTT. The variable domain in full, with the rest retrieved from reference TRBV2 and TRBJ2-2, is EPEVTQTPSHQVTQMGQEVILRCVPISNHLYFYWYRQILGQKVEFLVSFYNNEISEKSEIFDDQFSVERPDGSNFTLKIRSTKLEDSAMYFCASSEPSGSEGELFFGEGSRLTVL.

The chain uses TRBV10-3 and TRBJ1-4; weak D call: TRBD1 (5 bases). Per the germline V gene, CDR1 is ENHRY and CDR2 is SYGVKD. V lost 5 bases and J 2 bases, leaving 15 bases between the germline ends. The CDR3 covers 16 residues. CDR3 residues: CAISIGQGTTNEKLFF. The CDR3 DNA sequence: TGTGCCATCAGTATCGGGCAGGGAACGACTAATGAAAAACTGTTTTTT.

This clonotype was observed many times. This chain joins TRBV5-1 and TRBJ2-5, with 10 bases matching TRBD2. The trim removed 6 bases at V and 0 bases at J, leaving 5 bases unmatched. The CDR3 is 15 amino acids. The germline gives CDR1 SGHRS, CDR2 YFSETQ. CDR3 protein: CASTPSGSYQETQYF. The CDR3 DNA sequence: TGCGCCAGCACCCCTAGCGGGAGCTACCAAGAGACCCAGTACTTC.

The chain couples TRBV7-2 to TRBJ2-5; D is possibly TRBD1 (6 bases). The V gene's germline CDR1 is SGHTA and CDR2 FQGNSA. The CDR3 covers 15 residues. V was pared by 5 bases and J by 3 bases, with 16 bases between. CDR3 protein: CASSRTQGREETQYF. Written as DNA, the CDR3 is TGTGCCAGCAGCAGAACGCAGGGGCGGGAAGAGACCCAGTACTTC.

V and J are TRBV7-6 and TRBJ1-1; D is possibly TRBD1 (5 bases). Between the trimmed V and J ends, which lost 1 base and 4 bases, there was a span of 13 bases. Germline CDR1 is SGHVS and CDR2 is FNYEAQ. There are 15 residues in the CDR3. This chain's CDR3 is CASSLGSGTGTEAFF. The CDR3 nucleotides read TGTGCCAGCAGCTTAGGGTCAGGGACGGGCACTGAAGCTTTCTTT. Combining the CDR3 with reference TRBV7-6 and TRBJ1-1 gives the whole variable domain GAGVSQSPRYKVTKRGQDVALRCDPISGHVSLYWYRQALGQGPEFLTYFNYEAQQDKSGLPNDRFSAERPEGSISTLTIQRTEQRDSAMYRCASSLGSGTGTEAFFGQGTRLTVV.

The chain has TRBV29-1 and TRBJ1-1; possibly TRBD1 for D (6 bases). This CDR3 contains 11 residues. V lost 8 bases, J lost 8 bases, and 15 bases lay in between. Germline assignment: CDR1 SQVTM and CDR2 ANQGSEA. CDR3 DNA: TGCAGCTTAGGGGAAAGGGGGGAAGCTTTCTTT. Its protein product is CSLGERGEAFF.

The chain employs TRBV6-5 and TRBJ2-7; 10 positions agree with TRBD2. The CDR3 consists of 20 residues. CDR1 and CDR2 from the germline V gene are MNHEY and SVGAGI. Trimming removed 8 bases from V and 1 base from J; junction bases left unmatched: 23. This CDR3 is CASVTWAGSSGSSRSYEQYF. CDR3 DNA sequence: TGTGCCAGCGTGACCTGGGCTGGTTCTAGCGGGAGTTCCCGTTCCTACGAGCAGTACTTC.

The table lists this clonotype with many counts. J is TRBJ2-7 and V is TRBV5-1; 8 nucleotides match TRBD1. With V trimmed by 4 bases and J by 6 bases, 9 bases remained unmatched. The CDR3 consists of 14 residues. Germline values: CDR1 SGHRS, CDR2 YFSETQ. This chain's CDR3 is CASSPTGQGFEQYF. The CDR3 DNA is TGCGCCAGCAGCCCCACCGGACAGGGCTTCGAGCAGTACTTC.

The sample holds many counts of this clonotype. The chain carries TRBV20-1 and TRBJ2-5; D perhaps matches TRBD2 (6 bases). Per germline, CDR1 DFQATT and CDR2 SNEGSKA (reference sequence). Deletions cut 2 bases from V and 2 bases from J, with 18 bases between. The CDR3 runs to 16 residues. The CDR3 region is CSARPGLSAPQETQYF. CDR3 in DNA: TGCAGTGCTAGACCGGGACTTTCCGCCCCACAAGAGACCCAGTACTTC.

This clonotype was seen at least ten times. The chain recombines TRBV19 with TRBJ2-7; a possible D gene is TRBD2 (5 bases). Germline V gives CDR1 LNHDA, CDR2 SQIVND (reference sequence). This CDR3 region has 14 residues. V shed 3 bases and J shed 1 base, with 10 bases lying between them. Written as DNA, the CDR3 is TGTGCCAGTAGTATTACGGGAACTTCCTACGAGCAGTACTTC. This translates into CASSITGTSYEQYF.

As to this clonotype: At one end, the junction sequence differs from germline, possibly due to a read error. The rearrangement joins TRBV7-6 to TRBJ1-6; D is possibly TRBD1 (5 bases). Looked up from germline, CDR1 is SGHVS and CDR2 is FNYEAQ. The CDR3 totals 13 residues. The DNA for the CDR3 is TGCGCCAGCAGCTTACGGGGCGATTCACCCCTCCACTTT. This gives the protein CASSLRGDSPLHF.

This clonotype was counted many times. In DNA, the CDR3 is TGTGCCAGCAGCGTATTCCCAGGTCCTAATTCACCCCTCCACTTT. Its protein is CASSVFPGPNSPLHF. The J gene is TRBJ1-6, the V gene TRBV9; the D is unclear. The CDR3 covers 15 residues. Looked up from germline, CDR1 is SGDLS and CDR2 is YYNGEE. Between the trimmed V and J ends, which lost 1 base and 6 bases, there was a span of 11 bases.

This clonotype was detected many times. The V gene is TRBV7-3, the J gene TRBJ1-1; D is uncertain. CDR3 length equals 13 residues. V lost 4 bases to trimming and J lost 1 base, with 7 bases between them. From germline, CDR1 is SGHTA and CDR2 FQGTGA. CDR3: CASSSYTNTEAFF. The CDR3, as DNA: TGTGCCAGCAGCTCTTACACGAACACTGAAGCTTTCTTT.

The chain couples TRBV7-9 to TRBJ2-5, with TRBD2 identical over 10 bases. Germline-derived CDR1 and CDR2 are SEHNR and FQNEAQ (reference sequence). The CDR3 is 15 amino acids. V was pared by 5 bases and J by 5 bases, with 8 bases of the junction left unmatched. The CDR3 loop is CASSTRLAGAETQYF. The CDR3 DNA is TGTGCCAGCAGCACCCGGCTAGCGGGAGCTGAGACCCAGTACTTC.

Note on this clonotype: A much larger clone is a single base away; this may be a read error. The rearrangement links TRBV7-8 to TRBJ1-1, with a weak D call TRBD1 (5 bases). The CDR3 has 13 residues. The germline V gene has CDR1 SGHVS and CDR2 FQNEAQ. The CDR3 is CASSWDQNAEAFF. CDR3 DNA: TGTGCCAGCAGCTGGGACCAGAACGCTGAAGCTTTCTTT.

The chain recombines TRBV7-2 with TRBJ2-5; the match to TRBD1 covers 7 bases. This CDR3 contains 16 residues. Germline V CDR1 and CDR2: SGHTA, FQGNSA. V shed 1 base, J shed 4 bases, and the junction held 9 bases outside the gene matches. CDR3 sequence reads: CASSLVPAGGAETQYF. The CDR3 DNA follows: TGTGCCAGCAGCTTAGTCCCGGCAGGGGGAGCAGAGACCCAGTACTTC.

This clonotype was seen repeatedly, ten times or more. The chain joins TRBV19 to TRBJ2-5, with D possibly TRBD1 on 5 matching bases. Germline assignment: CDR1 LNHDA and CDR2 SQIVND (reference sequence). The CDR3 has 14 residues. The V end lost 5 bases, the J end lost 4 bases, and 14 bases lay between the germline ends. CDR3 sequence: CASSSSRVTETQYF. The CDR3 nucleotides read TGTGCCAGTAGTTCCAGCAGGGTAACAGAGACCCAGTACTTC.

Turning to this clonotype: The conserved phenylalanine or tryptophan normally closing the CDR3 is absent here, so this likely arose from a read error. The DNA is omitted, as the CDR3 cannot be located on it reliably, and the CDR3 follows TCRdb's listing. The CDR3 reads CASSRGGTEAFS. This chain links TRBV21-1 with TRBJ1-1. TRBV21-1 is a pseudogene segment. The CDR3 extends over 12 residues, inclusive of both ends.

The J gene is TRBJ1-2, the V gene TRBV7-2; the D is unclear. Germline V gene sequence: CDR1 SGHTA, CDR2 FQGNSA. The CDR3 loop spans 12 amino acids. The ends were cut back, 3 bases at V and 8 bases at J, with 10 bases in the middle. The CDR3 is CASSFIGWGYTF. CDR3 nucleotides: TGTGCCAGCAGCTTCATCGGGTGGGGCTACACCTTC.

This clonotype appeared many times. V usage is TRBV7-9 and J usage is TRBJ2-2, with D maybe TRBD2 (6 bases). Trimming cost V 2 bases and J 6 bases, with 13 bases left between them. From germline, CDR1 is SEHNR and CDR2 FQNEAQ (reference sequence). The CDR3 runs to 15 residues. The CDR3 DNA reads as TGTGCCAGCAGCTTACTTCATCCGGGGGCCGGGGAGCTGTTTTTT. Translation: CASSLLHPGAGELFF.

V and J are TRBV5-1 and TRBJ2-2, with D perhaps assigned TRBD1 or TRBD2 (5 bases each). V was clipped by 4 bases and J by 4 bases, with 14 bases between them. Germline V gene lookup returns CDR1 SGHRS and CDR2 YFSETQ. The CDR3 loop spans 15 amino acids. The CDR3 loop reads CASSPGTYSTGELFF. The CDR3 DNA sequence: TGCGCCAGCAGCCCGGGGACCTACAGCACCGGGGAGCTGTTTTTT.

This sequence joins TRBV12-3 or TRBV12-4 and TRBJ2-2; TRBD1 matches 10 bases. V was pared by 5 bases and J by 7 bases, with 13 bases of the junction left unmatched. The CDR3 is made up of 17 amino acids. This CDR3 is CASSLRDRGLGDGELFF. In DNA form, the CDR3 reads TGTGCCAGCAGTCTCAGGGACAGGGGTTTAGGGGACGGGGAGCTGTTTTTT.

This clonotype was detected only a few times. As DNA, the CDR3 is TGTGCCAGTAGTATCTCAGGGACCACTGAAGCTTTCTTT. Its protein product is CASSISGTTEAFF. The chain links TRBV19 to TRBJ1-1; TRBD1 is a possible D gene (5 bases). Trimming stripped 3 bases from V and 4 bases from J, with 9 bases between. Germline V gene data show CDR1 as LNHDA and CDR2 as SQIVND (reference sequence). The CDR3 runs 13 residues.

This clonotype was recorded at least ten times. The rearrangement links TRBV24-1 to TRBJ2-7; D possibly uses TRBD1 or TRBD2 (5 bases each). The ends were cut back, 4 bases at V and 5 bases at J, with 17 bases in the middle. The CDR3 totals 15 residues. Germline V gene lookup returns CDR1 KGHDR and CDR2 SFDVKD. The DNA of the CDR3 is TGTGCCACCAGTGACACGGGATGGGGCTACAACGAGCAGTACTTC. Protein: CATSDTGWGYNEQYF.